This is a list of T cell receptor beta chains from one sample in a study of T cell changes during pregnancy in multiple sclerosis. The protocol was immunoSEQ multiplex PCR, while the TCRdb copy is restricted to in-frame clones and leaves out a portion. The sample includes tens of thousands of clones, more than 90% of them seen just once. The input for sequencing was CD8+ T cells from peripheral blood mononuclear cells, taken before pregnancy. The receptors here all came from a female donor with multiple sclerosis, enrolled in a pregnancy study. CDR3s include the opening cysteine and the closing phenylalanine or tryptophan. Each record gives: D gene, CDR3 length, J gene, V gene, clone size, CDR3 protein, CDR3 DNA. A D gene is named only where the DNA matches it firmly. Not all rows give a size; the values are once, few, many and, for expanded clones, a class.

.,15,TRBJ1-3,TRBV4-3,.,CASSQGRPGGGHIYF,TGCGCCAGCAGCCAAGGCAGGCCCGGCGGAGGGCACATATATTTT
.,17,TRBJ1-1,TRBV4-1,once,CASAPIIFAEGDTEAFF,TGCGCCAGCGCACCCATAATTTTTGCGGAAGGGGACACTGAAGCTTTCTTT
TRBD2,17,TRBJ2-1,TRBV15,.,CATSRDRTSGGANEQFF,TGTGCCACCAGCAGAGATAGGACTAGCGGGGGGGCCAATGAGCAGTTCTTC
.,15,TRBJ2-1,TRBV9,.,CASSLAGTLYNEQFF,TGTGCCAGCAGCCTAGCCGGGACACTCTACAATGAGCAGTTCTTC
TRBD1,16,TRBJ1-2,TRBV14,.,CASSQATGGPLYGYTF,TGTGCCAGCAGCCAAGCGACAGGGGGACCCCTATATGGCTACACCTTC
TRBD1,16,TRBJ2-1,TRBV10-3,.,CATGFSGTGGFDEQFF,TGTGCCACCGGATTCTCCGGGACAGGGGGCTTTGATGAGCAGTTCTTC
TRBD1,15,TRBJ2-5,TRBV2,.,CASSEGTGGGETQYF,TGTGCCAGCAGCGAAGGGACAGGGGGAGGAGAGACCCAGTACTTC
TRBD1,14,TRBJ2-7,TRBV6-1,.,CASSEIGDPGQGYF,TGTGCCAGCAGTGAAATCGGGGATCCGGGACAGGGCTACTTC
TRBD2,15,TRBJ2-1,TRBV14,.,CASSETSGAYNEQFF,TGTGCCAGCAGCGAGACTAGCGGGGCCTACAATGAGCAGTTCTTC
.,13,TRBJ1-2,TRBV5-6,.,CASSEGQNYGYTF,TGTGCCAGCAGCGAAGGACAGAACTATGGCTACACCTTC
TRBD1,14,TRBJ2-3,TRBV9,.,CASSPTGLADTQYF,TGTGCCAGCAGCCCGACAGGGCTGGCAGATACGCAGTATTTT
TRBD1,16,TRBJ1-6,TRBV4-2,once,CATKQGPSSYNSPLHF,TGTGCCACGAAACAGGGGCCGAGCTCCTATAATTCACCCCTCCACTTT
.,14,TRBJ1-5,TRBV6-5,.,CASSYGGDDQPQHF,TGTGCCAGCAGTTACGGAGGAGACGATCAGCCCCAGCATTTT
.,13,TRBJ1-2,TRBV7-8,once,CASSLGDNYGYTF,TGTGCCAGCAGCTTAGGAGATAACTATGGCTACACCTTC
.,16,TRBJ2-5,TRBV5-4,once,CASTLGGAGAQETQYF,TGTGCCAGCACTTTGGGGGGGGCTGGGGCACAAGAGACCCAGTACTTC
.,14,TRBJ1-1,TRBV9,.,CASSVGQEGFEAFF,TGTGCCAGCAGCGTAGGCCAGGAAGGATTTGAAGCTTTCTTT
TRBD2,15,TRBJ2-5,TRBV7-8,.,CASSLGAGGQETQYF,TGTGCCAGCAGCCTGGGGGCGGGGGGCCAAGAGACCCAGTACTTC
TRBD1,13,TRBJ1-2,TRBV9,.,CASRSTGMYGYTF,TGTGCCAGCAGGTCGACAGGGATGTATGGCTACACCTTC
TRBD1,14,TRBJ1-2,TRBV27,.,CASSSGQGGWGYTF,TGTGCCAGCAGCTCTGGGCAGGGGGGTTGGGGCTACACCTTC
TRBD1,14,TRBJ2-4,TRBV7-8,once,CASSFGTGGNIQYF,TGTGCCAGCAGCTTCGGGACAGGGGGAAACATTCAGTACTTC
.,15,TRBJ2-2,TRBV10-3,.,CAISDAGSNTGELFF,TGTGCCATCAGTGACGCAGGTTCTAACACCGGGGAGCTGTTTTTT
TRBD1,12,TRBJ2-2,TRBV27,.,CASLQGTGELFF,TGTGCCAGCCTACAGGGGACCGGGGAGCTGTTTTTT
.,14,TRBJ2-2,TRBV15,.,CATSGGLNTGELFF,TGTGCCACCAGCGGAGGACTAAACACCGGGGAGCTGTTTTTT
TRBD1,19,TRBJ2-1,TRBV7-3,.,CASSLTSATGQGAGDEQFF,TGTGCCAGCAGCTTAACGTCGGCTACTGGGCAGGGGGCAGGGGATGAGCAGTTCTTC
TRBD1,14,TRBJ2-1,TRBV7-2,once,CASRPGQGYNEQFF,TGTGCCAGCAGACCGGGACAGGGATACAATGAGCAGTTCTTC
.,21,TRBJ2-3,TRBV21-1,.,CASSKSRAPSGGGSSTDTQYF,TGTGCCAGCAGCAAGAGCCGGGCCCCTAGCGGGGGGGGCTCTAGCACAGATACGCAGTATTTT
.,11,TRBJ2-1,TRBV20-1,.,CSAWALGEQFF,TGCAGTGCGTGGGCCTTGGGTGAGCAGTTCTTC
.,17,TRBJ2-6,TRBV4-1,.,CASSRLLQGSGANVLTF,TGCGCCAGCAGCCGCCTACTACAGGGATCCGGGGCCAACGTCCTGACTTTC
TRBD2,13,TRBJ2-5,TRBV7-9,.,CASSSGLVKTQYF,TGTGCCAGCAGCTCTGGACTAGTAAAGACCCAGTACTTC
.,16,TRBJ2-7,TRBV7-2,.,CASSLEDPGISYEQYF,TGTGCCAGCAGCTTAGAGGATCCGGGGATCTCCTACGAGCAGTACTTC
TRBD2,16,TRBJ2-1,TRBV11-1,.,CASSRSTSGNYNEQFF,TGTGCCAGCAGCCGCTCGACTAGCGGGAACTACAATGAGCAGTTCTTC
TRBD1,16,TRBJ2-7,TRBV7-9,.,CASSPRAGQGPYEQYF,TGTGCCAGCAGCCCCCGTGCGGGACAGGGGCCCTACGAGCAGTACTTC
TRBD1,15,TRBJ2-7,TRBV11-2,.,CASSGPGTGGSEQYF,TGTGCCAGCAGCGGCCCCGGGACAGGGGGGTCCGAGCAGTACTTC
TRBD1,12,TRBJ2-7,TRBV13,.,CASSLTGSEQYF,TGTGCCAGCAGCTTGACAGGGAGCGAGCAGTACTTC
.,19,TRBJ2-2,TRBV4-2,.,CASSPIGARDTANTGELFF,TGTGCCAGCAGCCCCATCGGGGCCCGGGACACCGCGAACACCGGGGAGCTGTTTTTT
.,16,TRBJ1-5,TRBV21-1,.,CARVGQGTLGDQPQHF,.
TRBD1,14,TRBJ2-3,TRBV19,.,CASNMGQGPDTQYF,TGTGCCAGTAATATGGGACAGGGTCCGGATACGCAGTATTTT
.,12,TRBJ2-2,TRBV9,once,CASNFGGGELFF,TGTGCCAGCAACTTCGGAGGCGGGGAGCTGTTTTTT
TRBD2,16,TRBJ2-5,TRBV5-6,.,CASSSTSGGSQETQYF,TGTGCCAGCAGCTCCACTAGCGGGGGCTCCCAAGAGACCCAGTACTTC
.,13,TRBJ2-7,TRBV5-6,.,CASSFGAGAEQYF,TGTGCCAGCAGCTTTGGCGCAGGGGCCGAGCAGTACTTC
TRBD1,14,TRBJ1-6,TRBV7-2,once,CASSATGGSSPLHF,TGTGCCAGCAGCGCGACAGGGGGCTCTTCACCCCTCCACTTT
.,17,TRBJ1-3,TRBV4-3,.,CASSPGGGGNTGNTIYF,TGCGCCAGCAGCCCAGGAGGTGGGGGCAACACTGGAAACACCATATATTTT
.,15,TRBJ2-7,TRBV4-1,.,CASSPSTGNTYEQYF,TGCGCCAGCAGCCCGTCGACAGGCAATACCTACGAGCAGTACTTC
TRBD2,15,TRBJ2-3,TRBV4-1,.,CATADGLADTDTQYF,TGCGCCACCGCGGACGGACTAGCGGACACAGATACGCAGTATTTT
.,12,TRBJ2-1,TRBV7-2,.,CASSLGRGAQFF,TGTGCCAGCAGCTTAGGCCGGGGGGCCCAGTTCTTC
.,13,TRBJ2-7,TRBV7-9,few,CASLDSTSYEQYF,TGTGCCAGCCTAGACAGCACCTCCTACGAGCAGTACTTC
TRBD1,15,TRBJ2-7,TRBV7-8,.,CASSLEFRGQGEQYF,TGTGCCAGCAGCTTAGAATTCAGGGGGCAGGGGGAGCAGTACTTC
.,13,TRBJ2-3,TRBV9,.,CASSAGSTDTQYF,TGTGCCAGCAGCGCGGGGTCCACAGATACGCAGTATTTT
TRBD2,18,TRBJ2-3,TRBV7-8,.,CASSLPGTGLAGVNTQYF,TGTGCCAGCAGCTTGCCCGGGACAGGACTAGCGGGGGTAAATACGCAGTATTTT
TRBD2,15,TRBJ2-2,TRBV2,.,CASSYSGGDTGELFF,TGTGCCAGCAGTTACAGCGGGGGGGACACCGGGGAGCTGTTTTTT
.,15,TRBJ2-7,TRBV7-9,.,CASSTTAQGMGEQYF,TGTGCCAGCAGCACAACCGCCCAGGGAATGGGCGAGCAGTACTTC